Listed here are 24 T cell receptor beta chains from one sample, sequenced in a study of long-term antiretroviral therapy in people with HIV. A v3.0 immunoSEQ assay was performed at survey level. The protocol was immunoSEQ multiplex PCR, while the TCRdb copy is restricted to in-frame clones and leaves out a portion. The table lists some 25,000 clones, about 80% of them singletons. Specimen: unsorted PBMCs, collected 0.7 years before starting antiretroviral therapy. The receptors originated from a man aged 25-45 years with HIV.

This chain joins TRBV6-5 and TRBJ1-1; D gene ambiguous. V lost 2 bases, J lost 1 base, and 11 bases lay in between. Germline CDR1 MNHEY, CDR2 SVGAGI. The CDR3 runs to 15 residues. CDR3 DNA sequence: TGTGCCAGCAGTTACCCCCCAGGAGGGAACACTGAAGCTTTCTTT. It is translated as CASSYPPGGNTEAFF.

The CDR3 region is CASSATGTGNEKLFF. DNA for the CDR3: TGTGCCAGCAGCGCGACCGGGACAGGGAATGAAAAACTGTTTTTT. V is TRBV11-2 and J is TRBJ1-4; 9 bases agree with TRBD1. CDR3 size: 15 residues. The J segment lost 5 bases and the V segment lost 5 bases, leaving 6 bases of the junction unmatched. Germline assignment: CDR1 SGHAT and CDR2 FQNNGV. The full variable domain, rest sourced from reference TRBV11-2 and TRBJ1-4, is EAGVAQSPRYKIIEKRQSVAFWCNPISGHATLYWYQQILGQGPKLLIQFQNNGVVDDSQLPKDRFSAERLKGVDSTLKIQPAKLEDSAVYLCASSATGTGNEKLFFGSGTQLSVL.

V and J are TRBV6-6 and TRBJ1-1; weak D call: TRBD1 (5 bases). The CDR3 is made up of 15 amino acids. Germline V CDR1 and CDR2: MNHNY, SVGAGI (reference sequence). Trimming pared 2 bases from V and 4 bases from J, leaving 14 bases between. This chain's CDR3 is CASSYPYGGGTEAFF. The CDR3 nucleotides are TGTGCCAGCAGTTACCCATACGGCGGGGGCACTGAAGCTTTCTTT.

This clone is termed medium-sized (0.01 to 0.1%). Within the sample, other DNA sequences also encode this same CDR3. The chain has TRBV6-1 and TRBJ1-2; D gene ambiguous. CDR3 length: 13 amino acids. Germline V gene lookup returns CDR1 MNHNS and CDR2 SASEGT. The V end was cut by 2 bases, the J end by 0 bases, with 4 bases between. CDR3 bases: TGTGCCAGCAGTGAAAGACCTAACTATGGCTACACCTTC. This sequence encodes CASSERPNYGYTF.

The gene calls are TRBV6-5 and TRBJ1-6, with D maybe TRBD1 (5 bases). CDR1 MNHEY and CDR2 SVGAGI come from the germline V gene. Trimming took off 4 bases at V and 4 bases at J, with 11 bases between the two ends. The CDR3 contains 15 residues. In DNA, the CDR3 is TGTGCCAGCAGTTTGGCAGGGCCGTATAATTCACCCCTCCACTTT. This sequence encodes CASSLAGPYNSPLHF.

The rearrangement uses TRBV27 and TRBJ1-5, with D uncertain. The CDR3 runs 14 residues. Trimming cost V 2 bases and J 2 bases, with 7 bases left between them. Germline V gives CDR1 MNHEY, CDR2 SMNVEV (reference sequence). Here the CDR3 DNA reads TGTGCCAGCAGTTTAGCTTTAGGCAATCAGCCCCAGCATTTT. It translates to CASSLALGNQPQHF.

This chain joins TRBV11-3 and TRBJ2-3, with 11 bases aligning to TRBD2. The CDR3 covers 15 residues. Per germline, CDR1 SGHNT and CDR2 YENEEA. V trimming: 2 bases; J trimming: 6 bases; junction bases outside the gene matches: 4. In DNA form, the CDR3 reads TGTGCCAGCAGCTTACGGTCTAGCGGGAGGGATACGCAGTATTTT. Residues: CASSLRSSGRDTQYF.

This clone came up once. The chain joins TRBV19 to TRBJ2-2, with no clear D. In germline, CDR1 is LNHDA, CDR2 SQIVND (reference sequence). The CDR3 is made up of 15 amino acids. V lost 7 bases to trimming and J lost 4 bases, with 16 bases between them. The CDR3 bases are TGTGCCAGTACCATATCCCCGGGCCGCACCGGGGAGCTGTTTTTT. Translating gives CASTISPGRTGELFF.

The genes are TRBV27 and TRBJ2-2, with TRBD2 matching 10 bases. This CDR3 contains 15 residues. Germline CDR1 reads MNHEY; CDR2 reads SMNVEV (reference sequence). With 6 bases clipped from V and 6 bases from J, the junction kept 7 bases outside the gene matches. In DNA, the CDR3 is TGTGCCAGCAGACCAGCGGGGGGGTTAGCCGGGGAGCTGTTTTTT. It codes for CASRPAGGLAGELFF.

The chain recombines TRBV7-9 with TRBJ2-7; 8 positions match TRBD1. J lost 3 bases, V lost 5 bases, and 9 bases had no gene match. The CDR3 is 15 residues long. CDR1 and CDR2 from the germline V gene are SEHNR and FQNEAQ (reference sequence). The CDR3 region is CASSVTGGIIYEQYF. The CDR3 bases are TGTGCCAGCAGCGTAACAGGGGGTATAATCTACGAGCAGTACTTC.

The chain combines TRBV29-1 with TRBJ2-7, with D unclear. Trimming shortened V by 0 bases and J by 3 bases, and 6 bases separated the two germline ends. Germline CDR1 and CDR2: SQVTM and ANQGSEA. This CDR3 contains 12 residues. The CDR3 loop reads CSVEDQFYEQYF. CDR3 nucleotides: TGCAGCGTTGAAGATCAGTTCTACGAGCAGTACTTC.

The gene calls are TRBV21-1 and TRBJ1-5. TRBV21-1 is classified as a pseudogene. This CDR3 has 14 amino acids. This CDR3 reads CASSIWDSNQPQHF. The CDR3 nucleotides are TGTGCCAGCAGCATTTGGGATAGCAATCAGCCCCAGCATTTT.

V is TRBV7-8 and J is TRBJ2-5; TRBD2 matches 12 bases. The V gene's germline CDR1 is SGHVS and CDR2 FQNEAQ. The CDR3 runs to 17 residues. With 0 bases clipped from V and 1 base from J, the junction kept 3 bases outside the gene matches. The CDR3: CASSLALAGGLQETQYF. The CDR3 nucleotides are TGTGCCAGCAGCTTAGCTCTAGCGGGGGGGCTCCAAGAGACCCAGTACTTC.

The sample holds a few counts of this clone. The chain is built from TRBV11-2 and TRBJ2-1; either TRBD1 or TRBD2 may fit D (5 bases each). V was pared by 0 bases and J by 9 bases, with 12 bases between. Looked up from germline, CDR1 is SGHAT and CDR2 is FQNNGV. The CDR3 runs 14 residues. The CDR3 DNA follows: TGTGCCAGCAGCTTAGATCAAAGAGGGACTGAGCAGTTCTTC. This gives the protein CASSLDQRGTEQFF. Complete variable domain (other parts from reference TRBV11-2 and TRBJ2-1): EAGVAQSPRYKIIEKRQSVAFWCNPISGHATLYWYQQILGQGPKLLIQFQNNGVVDDSQLPKDRFSAERLKGVDSTLKIQPAKLEDSAVYLCASSLDQRGTEQFFGPGTRLTVL.

The V call is TRBV28, the J call TRBJ2-3, with D perhaps matching TRBD1 (5 bases). CDR1 MDHEN and CDR2 SYDVKM come from the germline V gene. There are 14 residues in the CDR3. V lost 8 bases and J lost 5, with 17 bases in between. The CDR3 DNA is TGTGCCAGCGGTCCAAGGGGCGCGGTAGATACGCAGTATTTT. Its protein is CASGPRGAVDTQYF. The full variable domain, with the rest looked up from reference TRBV28 and TRBJ2-3, is DVKVTQSSRYLVKRTGEKVFLECVQDMDHENMFWYRQDPGLGLRLIYFSYDVKMKEKGDIPEGYSVSREKKERFSLILESASTNQTSMYLCASGPRGAVDTQYFGPGTRLTVL.

The chain uses TRBV27 and TRBJ2-7, with a weak D call TRBD2 (5 bases). The CDR3 is 12 residues long. V lost 6 bases, J lost 12 bases, and 18 bases lay in between. Germline V gene data show CDR1 as MNHEY and CDR2 as SMNVEV (reference sequence). DNA of the CDR3: TGTGCCAGCAGCCTCCGGGGTGTGTTCTGGTACTTC. This sequence encodes CASSLRGVFWYF.

By proportion, this clone is medium-sized. The V gene is TRBV13, the J gene TRBJ1-4, with 10 bases fitting TRBD1. CDR1 PRHDT and CDR2 FYEKMQ come from the germline V gene (reference sequence). This CDR3 contains 14 residues. J lost 10 bases, V lost 3 bases, and 5 bases had no gene match. CDR3 DNA: TGTGCCAGCAGCTTGGCGACAGGGGGCGGAAAACTGTTTTTT. This sequence encodes CASSLATGGGKLFF.

The chain couples TRBV25-1 to TRBJ2-3; D is possibly TRBD2 (5 bases). The CDR3 covers 13 residues. Germline V gene data show CDR1 as MGHDK and CDR2 as SYGVNS. V lost 5 bases, J lost 6 bases, and 12 bases lay in between. In DNA, the CDR3 is TGTGCCAGCAGTAGAGGAGGCGCGGATACGCAGTATTTT. This encodes CASSRGGADTQYF.

Regarding this clone: One end of the junction varies from germline; a read error may be responsible. V and J are TRBV6-1 and TRBJ2-7, with 8 positions matching TRBD1. The CDR3 is made up of 14 amino acids. Looked up from germline, CDR1 is MNHNS and CDR2 is SASEGT. This CDR3 is CASSEDRTGYEQYF. The CDR3 bases are TGTGCCAGCAGCGAAGACAGGACAGGGTACGAGCAGTACTTC.

V is TRBV10-2 and J is TRBJ2-2; D gene uncertain. V was cut by 2 bases and J by 1 base, with 14 bases left in between. CDR1 and CDR2 (germline): WSHSY, SAAADI. This CDR3 has 17 residues. The CDR3 nucleotides are TGCGCCAGCAGTGAGATTGTATCTGCCTGGAACACCGGGGAGCTGTTTTTT. This sequence encodes CASSEIVSAWNTGELFF.

The J gene is TRBJ2-5, the V gene TRBV2; 12 positions agree with TRBD2. CDR1 and CDR2 from the germline V gene are SNHLY and FYNNEI. The CDR3 totals 17 residues. V shed 6 bases, J shed 1 base, and the junction held 9 bases outside the gene matches. In DNA form, the CDR3 reads TGTGCCAGCAGCCCCTATGTGGGACTAGCGGGCCAAGAGACCCAGTACTTC. This sequence encodes CASSPYVGLAGQETQYF.

The chain is built from TRBV19 and TRBJ1-1; D possibly corresponds to TRBD1 (6 bases). Trimming pared 7 bases from V and 0 bases from J, leaving 21 bases between. Germline V gene data show CDR1 as LNHDA and CDR2 as SQIVND (reference sequence). This CDR3 contains 17 residues. The CDR3: CASIQGGGTGLNTEAFF. The CDR3 DNA sequence: TGTGCCAGTATTCAAGGGGGGGGGACCGGATTGAACACTGAAGCTTTCTTT.

V and J are TRBV6-6 and TRBJ1-2, with D unclear. The CDR3 sequence is 15 residues long. In germline, CDR1 is MNHNY, CDR2 SVGAGI (reference sequence). The germline V and J ends were trimmed by 4 bases and 5 bases, with 17 bases remaining between them. CDR3: CASSSSEAWVYGYTF. DNA of the CDR3: TGTGCCAGCAGTTCCTCCGAGGCGTGGGTGTATGGCTACACCTTC.

The rearrangement joins TRBV19 to TRBJ1-3; D not certain. Trimming cost V 7 bases and J 3 bases, with 19 bases left between them. The CDR3 is 16 residues long. Germline CDR1 LNHDA, CDR2 SQIVND (reference sequence). The CDR3 region has the DNA TGTGCCAGTACCCCGGCGGGCGGAGCGAATGGAAACACCATATATTTT. Protein sequence: CASTPAGGANGNTIYF.